The rows below give T cell receptor beta chains drawn from one sample of a study of T cell responses to AZD1222 COVID-19 vaccine. Clones were sequenced by immunoSEQ multiplex PCR, and TCRdb holds only the in-frame ones, with some missing. The table has about 50,000 clones, around 83% seen once; the top ten hold roughly 19%. Specimen: peripheral blood, collected on day 0 of MenACWY control vaccination. The receptors were gathered from an adult in good health. Both conserved end residues are part of each CDR3. Each record gives: V gene, clone size, D gene, J gene, CDR3 length, CDR3 DNA, CDR3 protein. A D gene is named only where the DNA matches it firmly. Part of the rows lack a size; the others show once, few, many or a class for expanded clones.

V gene: TRBV28
clone size: once
D gene: NA
J gene: TRBJ1-5
CDR3 length: 15
CDR3 DNA: TGTGCCAGCAGTTTTGAACAAGTAATAGGTCAGCCCCAGCATTTT
CDR3 protein: CASSFEQVIGQPQHF

V gene: TRBV6-5
clone size: NA
D gene: TRBD1
J gene: TRBJ2-1
CDR3 length: 15
CDR3 DNA: TGTGCCAGCAGTCCCTCGGACAGGGGGGTAAATGAGCAGTTCTTC
CDR3 protein: CASSPSDRGVNEQFF

V gene: TRBV20-1
clone size: NA
D gene: TRBD2
J gene: TRBJ2-1
CDR3 length: 14
CDR3 DNA: TGCAGTGCTAGTCGCCCTAGCGGGAGTAATGAGCAGTTCTTC
CDR3 protein: CSASRPSGSNEQFF

V gene: TRBV9
clone size: NA
D gene: TRBD1
J gene: TRBJ2-7
CDR3 length: 16
CDR3 DNA: TGTGCCAGCAGCCCAGGACAGGGGTCGATCACCTACGAGCAGTACTTC
CDR3 protein: CASSPGQGSITYEQYF

V gene: TRBV6-2/TRBV6-3
clone size: NA
D gene: TRBD2
J gene: TRBJ2-5
CDR3 length: 16
CDR3 DNA: TGTGCCAGCAGTCTGGGACTAGCGGGAGGTAGAGAGACCCAGTACTTC
CDR3 protein: CASSLGLAGGRETQYF

V gene: TRBV19
clone size: NA
D gene: TRBD2
J gene: TRBJ2-7
CDR3 length: 17
CDR3 DNA: TGTGCCAGTAGTTCACTAGTGGGAGGGCCCTCATCCTACGAGCAGTACTTC
CDR3 protein: CASSSLVGGPSSYEQYF

V gene: TRBV21-1
clone size: once
D gene: NA
J gene: TRBJ2-6
CDR3 length: 18
CDR3 DNA: TGTGCCAGCAGCAAACGAAACAGGGCCTTTTGTGGGGCCAACGTCCTGACTTTC
CDR3 protein: CASSKRNRAFCGANVLTF

V gene: TRBV6-1
clone size: NA
D gene: NA
J gene: TRBJ1-1
CDR3 length: 12
CDR3 DNA: TGTGCCAGCAGTGAACGGGGGGGCGAAGCTTTCTTT
CDR3 protein: CASSERGGEAFF

V gene: TRBV6-5
clone size: NA
D gene: TRBD2
J gene: TRBJ2-7
CDR3 length: 13
CDR3 DNA: TGTGCCAGCAGACCAGCGGGAGTCGACGAGCAGTACTTC
CDR3 protein: CASRPAGVDEQYF

V gene: TRBV6-5
clone size: NA
D gene: TRBD1
J gene: TRBJ1-1
CDR3 length: 15
CDR3 DNA: TGTGCCAGCAGTCCTAGACAGGGGGGTTTTACTGAAGCTTTCTTT
CDR3 protein: CASSPRQGGFTEAFF

V gene: TRBV2
clone size: NA
D gene: TRBD2
J gene: TRBJ2-7
CDR3 length: 17
CDR3 DNA: TGTGCCAGCACCGGGACCAGGACTAGCGGGAGCTCCTACGAGCAGTACTTC
CDR3 protein: CASTGTRTSGSSYEQYF

V gene: TRBV21-1
clone size: NA
D gene: NA
J gene: TRBJ2-1
CDR3 length: 14
CDR3 DNA: TGTGCCAGCAGCAAAGAGGCTGGTAGGGATGAGCAGTTCTTC
CDR3 protein: CASSKEAGRDEQFF

V gene: TRBV7-9
clone size: NA
D gene: NA
J gene: TRBJ1-6
CDR3 length: 13
CDR3 DNA: TGTGCCAGCAGCAGGGAGATTAGTTCACCCCTCCACTTT
CDR3 protein: CASSREISSPLHF

V gene: TRBV6-5
clone size: NA
D gene: NA
J gene: TRBJ2-7
CDR3 length: 16
CDR3 DNA: TGTGCCAGCAGTTACTCTTTCAGGGCAAACTACTACGAGCAGTACTTC
CDR3 protein: CASSYSFRANYYEQYF

V gene: TRBV30
clone size: few
D gene: TRBD1
J gene: TRBJ2-2
CDR3 length: 14
CDR3 DNA: TGTGCCTGGAGTTCCGGGACAGCCCCCGGGGAGCTGTTTTTT
CDR3 protein: CAWSSGTAPGELFF

V gene: TRBV4-2
clone size: NA
D gene: TRBD2
J gene: TRBJ2-2
CDR3 length: 17
CDR3 DNA: TGTGCCAGCAGCCCTGGCCTTAGCGGGACGAACACCGGGGAGCTGTTTTTT
CDR3 protein: CASSPGLSGTNTGELFF

V gene: TRBV19
clone size: NA
D gene: NA
J gene: TRBJ2-7
CDR3 length: 13
CDR3 DNA: TGTGCCAGTAAGGCACAGGGACGAAGCGAGCAGTACTTC
CDR3 protein: CASKAQGRSEQYF

V gene: TRBV28
clone size: NA
D gene: TRBD1
J gene: TRBJ1-4
CDR3 length: 15
CDR3 DNA: TGTGCCAGCAGTGCGGCGGGACAGCCTTTGGAAAAACTGTTTTTT
CDR3 protein: CASSAAGQPLEKLFF

V gene: TRBV6-2/TRBV6-3
clone size: NA
D gene: NA
J gene: TRBJ2-4
CDR3 length: 14
CDR3 DNA: TGTGCCAGCAGTTCAGAGCTAGCCAAAAACATTCAGTACTTC
CDR3 protein: CASSSELAKNIQYF

V gene: TRBV6-1
clone size: NA
D gene: NA
J gene: TRBJ1-1
CDR3 length: 16
CDR3 DNA: TGTGCCAGCAGGGAACCAGGGGCCTACATGAACACTGAAGCTTTCTTT
CDR3 protein: CASREPGAYMNTEAFF

V gene: TRBV6-6
clone size: NA
D gene: NA
J gene: TRBJ2-7
CDR3 length: 11
CDR3 DNA: TGTGCCAGCACGGGACGCGACGAGCAGTACTTC
CDR3 protein: CASTGRDEQYF

V gene: TRBV7-9
clone size: NA
D gene: TRBD1
J gene: TRBJ2-6
CDR3 length: 19
CDR3 DNA: TGTGCCAGCAGCGTACCGCGGGACAGGCCAAGCTCTGGGGCCAACGTCCTGACTTTC
CDR3 protein: CASSVPRDRPSSGANVLTF

V gene: TRBV10-1
clone size: NA
D gene: NA
J gene: TRBJ1-3
CDR3 length: 13
CDR3 DNA: TGCGCCAGCAAACGGGTTTCGCGGAACACCATATATTTT
CDR3 protein: CASKRVSRNTIYF

V gene: TRBV7-8
clone size: few
D gene: NA
J gene: TRBJ2-2
CDR3 length: 16
CDR3 DNA: TGTGCCAGCAGCTCTCGGACCAGGATTTTAACCGGGGAGCTGTTTTTT
CDR3 protein: CASSSRTRILTGELFF

V gene: TRBV27
clone size: NA
D gene: NA
J gene: TRBJ1-6
CDR3 length: 15
CDR3 DNA: TGTGCCAGCAGCCTTACTCGGCGATACAATTCACCCCTCCACTTT
CDR3 protein: CASSLTRRYNSPLHF

V gene: TRBV18
clone size: NA
D gene: NA
J gene: TRBJ1-4
CDR3 length: 13
CDR3 DNA: TGTGCCAGCTCACCTTACACATTCGAAAAACTGTTTTTT
CDR3 protein: CASSPYTFEKLFF

V gene: TRBV7-2
clone size: few
D gene: NA
J gene: TRBJ1-4
CDR3 length: 13
CDR3 DNA: TGTGCCAGCAGCTTAAAGGACCAGGGAAAACTGTTTTTT
CDR3 protein: CASSLKDQGKLFF

V gene: TRBV28
clone size: NA
D gene: TRBD1
J gene: TRBJ2-2
CDR3 length: 16
CDR3 DNA: TGTGCCAGCAGTGCCCTTCGGACAGGGGGAGCCGGGGAGCTGTTTTTT
CDR3 protein: CASSALRTGGAGELFF

V gene: TRBV28
clone size: NA
D gene: NA
J gene: TRBJ2-5
CDR3 length: 14
CDR3 DNA: TGTGCCAGCAGCTTAGGGGGTTCGGGAGAGACCCAGTACTTC
CDR3 protein: CASSLGGSGETQYF

V gene: TRBV2
clone size: few
D gene: NA
J gene: TRBJ1-2
CDR3 length: 13
CDR3 DNA: TGTGCCAGCACGGGCAGAAGGGCTATGGGCTACACCTTC
CDR3 protein: CASTGRRAMGYTF